This T cell receptor (beta chain) was retrieved from a study of T cells in Graves' hyperthyroidism and ophthalmopathy. The study, taken as a whole, reports: From stable hyperthyroidism, ophthalmopathy was set apart by a 13 V-J model. For ophthalmopathy, model prediction preceded onset by a median roughly 5.9 months.

TCR beta CDR3 region amplification was performed from RNA transcripts. The HTBI primer set was used in a first-round RT-PCR of the TCR CDR3. Each CDR3 protein is one row after TCRdb ran MiXCR on the multiplex PCR reads. This sample has around 600,000 distinct CDR3 sequences; more than 13% occur once, and the top ten carry roughly 7.1%. This clonotype was counted many times. Its antigen remains unidentified. Exclusion followed for patients with uncontrolled infection, other autoimmune disease, pregnancy or lactation. Each diagnosis was grounded in clinical symptoms, serum thyroxine and TRAb, thyroid ultrasound, and orbital computed tomography. The CDR3 is made up of 15 amino acids. The V and J ends lost 0 bases and 2 bases, in that order; junction bases with no gene match: 4. Germline loops: CDR1 SGDLS, CDR2 YYNGEE.

Sequenced material: blood. The rearrangement uses TRBV9 and TRBJ1-2; 7 bases fit TRBD1. This sequence originates from a woman aged 18-30 years with Graves' ophthalmopathy. The CDR3 is CASSVEGGANYGYTF. The DNA for the CDR3 is TGTGCCAGCAGCGTAGAAGGGGGCGCGAACTATGGCTACACCTTC.